The clone carrying this T cell receptor beta chain was counted only a few times. The sample is drawn from a study of blood T cell repertoires in COVID-19. Study details: The study drew acute and convalescent COVID-19 samples from the United States, Italy and Spain. From T cells, B-cell-depleted T cells, or PBMCs came the material, which was cDNA or gDNA.

Methods used by the authors: Scientists estimated how many nucleated cells there were by amplifying reference gene primers. Data came from immunoSEQ multiplex PCR; TCRdb stores just in-frame clones and leaves some out. Clonal size and the V and J genes are those of that table, whereas D and trimming came from the DNA. The sample lists 72,000 or so clones; 75% to 90% were seen once. There are 16 residues in the CDR3. Germline V gene data show CDR1 as LNHNV and CDR2 as YYDKDF (reference sequence). Trimming cost V 1 base and J 10 bases, with 20 bases left between them. Sequences were obtained from peripheral blood. The receptor was isolated from an elderly woman with active or convalescent COVID-19. The chain combines TRBV15 with TRBJ2-1; no definite D call. The CDR3 loop reads CATSRARGTTVHEQFF. The CDR3 DNA reads TGTGCCACCAGCAGAGCCAGAGGAACAACGGTGCACGAGCAGTTCTTC.